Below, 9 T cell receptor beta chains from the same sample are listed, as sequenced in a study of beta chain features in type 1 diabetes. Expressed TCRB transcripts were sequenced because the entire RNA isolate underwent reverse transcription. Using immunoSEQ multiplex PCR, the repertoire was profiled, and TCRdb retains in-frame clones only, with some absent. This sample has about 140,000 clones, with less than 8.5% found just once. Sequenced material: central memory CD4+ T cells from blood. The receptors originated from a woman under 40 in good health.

The CDR3 loop is CASSQDGRAPDTQYF. Here the CDR3 DNA reads TGTGCCAGCAGCCAAGACGGGAGGGCCCCGGATACGCAGTATTTT. The rearrangement uses TRBV4-2 and TRBJ2-3; 8 bases map to TRBD2. V was pared by 0 bases and J by 6 bases, with 5 bases of the junction left unmatched. The CDR3 runs 15 residues. Germline V gene lookup returns CDR1 LGHNA and CDR2 YNFKEQ.

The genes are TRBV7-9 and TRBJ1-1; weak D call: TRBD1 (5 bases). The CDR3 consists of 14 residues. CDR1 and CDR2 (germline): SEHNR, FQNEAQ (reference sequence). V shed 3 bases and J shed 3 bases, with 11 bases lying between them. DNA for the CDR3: TGTGCCAGCAGCTTCCACGGACAAGACACTGAAGCTTTCTTT. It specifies CASSFHGQDTEAFF. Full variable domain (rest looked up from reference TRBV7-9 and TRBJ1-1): DTGVSQNPRHKITKRGQNVTFRCDPISEHNRLYWYRQTLGQGPEFLTYFQNEAQLEKSRLLSDRFSAERPKGSFSTLEIQRTEQGDSAMYLCASSFHGQDTEAFFGQGTRLTVV.

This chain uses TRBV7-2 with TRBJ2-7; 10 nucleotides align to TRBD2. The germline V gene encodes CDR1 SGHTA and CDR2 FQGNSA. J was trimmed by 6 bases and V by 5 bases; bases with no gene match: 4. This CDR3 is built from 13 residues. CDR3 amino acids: CASSLRLAGEQYF. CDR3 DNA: TGTGCCAGCAGCCTCCGACTAGCGGGCGAGCAGTACTTC.

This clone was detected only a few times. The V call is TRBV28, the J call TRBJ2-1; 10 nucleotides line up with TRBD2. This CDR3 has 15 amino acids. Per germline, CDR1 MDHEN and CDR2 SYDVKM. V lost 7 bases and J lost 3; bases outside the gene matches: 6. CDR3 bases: TGTGCCAGCACCCCCGGGACTAGCGACTACAATGAGCAGTTCTTC. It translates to CASTPGTSDYNEQFF.

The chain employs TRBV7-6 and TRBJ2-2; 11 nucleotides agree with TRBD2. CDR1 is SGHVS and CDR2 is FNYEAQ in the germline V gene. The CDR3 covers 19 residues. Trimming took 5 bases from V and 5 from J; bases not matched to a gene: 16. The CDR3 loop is CASSPRVAGGPWGTGELFF. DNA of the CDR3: TGTGCCAGCAGCCCCCGGGTAGCGGGAGGGCCGTGGGGAACCGGGGAGCTGTTTTTT. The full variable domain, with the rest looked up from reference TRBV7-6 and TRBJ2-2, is GAGVSQSPRYKVTKRGQDVALRCDPISGHVSLYWYRQALGQGPEFLTYFNYEAQQDKSGLPNDRFSAERPEGSISTLTIQRTEQRDSAMYRCASSPRVAGGPWGTGELFFGEGSRLTVL.

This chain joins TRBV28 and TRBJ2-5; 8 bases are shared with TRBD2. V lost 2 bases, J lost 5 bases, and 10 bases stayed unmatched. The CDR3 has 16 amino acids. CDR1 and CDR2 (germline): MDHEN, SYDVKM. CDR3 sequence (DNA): TGTGCCAGCAGTTTAAATGCGGCGGGCGGGAGGGAGACCCAGTACTTC. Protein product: CASSLNAAGGRETQYF.

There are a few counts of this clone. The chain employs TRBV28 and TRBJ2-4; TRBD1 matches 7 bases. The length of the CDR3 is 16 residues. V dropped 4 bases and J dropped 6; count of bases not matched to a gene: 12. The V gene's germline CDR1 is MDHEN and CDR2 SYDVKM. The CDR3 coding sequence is TGTGCCAGCAGTTCGGGACAGACCGGGCGCAGAAACATTCAGTACTTC. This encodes CASSSGQTGRRNIQYF.

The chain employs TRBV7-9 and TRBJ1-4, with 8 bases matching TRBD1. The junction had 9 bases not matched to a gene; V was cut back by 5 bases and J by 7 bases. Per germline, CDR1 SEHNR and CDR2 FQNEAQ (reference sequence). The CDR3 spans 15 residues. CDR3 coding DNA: TGTGCCAGCAGCCCGAGGACAGGGCGGGGTGAAAAACTGTTTTTT. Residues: CASSPRTGRGEKLFF.

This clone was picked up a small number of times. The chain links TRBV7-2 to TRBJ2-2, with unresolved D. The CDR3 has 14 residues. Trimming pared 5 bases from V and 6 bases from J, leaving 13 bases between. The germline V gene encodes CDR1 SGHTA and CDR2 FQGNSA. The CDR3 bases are TGTGCCAGCAGCCCACCTCAGTTTGCCGGGGAGCTGTTTTTT. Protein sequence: CASSPPQFAGELFF.